These T cell receptor beta chains were read from a single sample in a study of blood T cell repertoires in COVID-19. Sequencing was performed with immunoSEQ multiplex PCR; in TCRdb, only in-frame clones are kept and a portion is missing. This sample has fewer than 350,000 clones, with 85% to 90% found just once. Sequenced material: PBMCs or T cells enriched from blood (not recorded which). All receptors derive from a woman between 25 and 40 years old with acute COVID-19. Each CDR3 is given with its conserved first and last residue. Fields, in order: clone size, V gene, D gene, J gene, CDR3 protein, CDR3 DNA. D genes are given only for firm matches. The size entry is marked missing in some rows and otherwise reads once, few, many or a size class.

-	TRBV2	-	TRBJ2-1	CASSVGSGPYNEQFF	TGTGCCAGCAGTGTAGGGTCAGGGCCCTACAATGAGCAGTTCTTC
-	TRBV28	-	TRBJ2-7	CASSLGGAIFEQYF	TGTGCCAGCAGTTTGGGCGGGGCAATATTCGAGCAGTACTTC
-	TRBV5-4	-	TRBJ2-1	CASSLARAYSYNEQFF	TGTGCCAGCAGCTTGGCCCGAGCGTACTCCTACAATGAGCAGTTCTTC
-	TRBV5-6	-	TRBJ2-7	CASSRLPYEQYF	TGTGCCAGCAGTCGTCTACCCTACGAGCAGTACTTC
-	TRBV2	TRBD1	TRBJ2-7	CASSQGTGPGYEQYF	TGTGCCAGCAGCCAGGGGACAGGGCCAGGGTACGAGCAGTACTTC
-	TRBV19	TRBD1	TRBJ2-3	CASSRASGGRTDTQYF	TGTGCCAGTAGTAGAGCCTCAGGGGGTCGGACAGATACGCAGTATTTT
-	TRBV30	TRBD2	TRBJ2-3	CAWSVQGLGVDTQYF	TGTGCCTGGAGTGTACAGGGACTAGGGGTCGATACGCAGTATTTT
-	TRBV29-1	TRBD2	TRBJ2-1	CSVDGLAGGVNEQFF	TGCAGCGTTGACGGACTAGCGGGAGGGGTCAATGAGCAGTTCTTC
once	TRBV28	-	TRBJ2-7	CASSLSPGYEQYF	TGTGCCAGCAGTTTATCTCCCGGGTACGAGCAGTACTTC
once	TRBV7-8	-	TRBJ2-3	CASSLGSRGDTQYF	TGTGCCAGCAGCTTAGGCTCCCGCGGGGATACGCAGTATTTT
-	TRBV7-9	-	TRBJ2-4	CASSLMSQENIQYF	TGTGCCAGCAGCTTAATGTCTCAGGAAAACATTCAGTACTTC
once	TRBV28	TRBD2	TRBJ2-1	CASSQPPGLAGSSYNEQFF	TGTGCCAGCAGCCAGCCGCCGGGACTAGCGGGAAGCTCCTACAATGAGCAGTTCTTC
-	TRBV10-3	TRBD2	TRBJ2-2	CAISEALAGGPNTGELFF	TGTGCCATCAGTGAGGCGTTAGCGGGAGGGCCGAACACCGGGGAGCTGTTTTTT
-	TRBV25-1	TRBD1	TRBJ2-1	CASSEPAGQERYEQFF	TGTGCCAGCAGTGAACCCGCAGGACAGGAGCGTTACGAGCAGTTCTTC
-	TRBV27	TRBD1	TRBJ2-7	CASSSGTVPYEQYF	TGTGCCAGCAGTTCCGGGACAGTTCCCTACGAGCAGTACTTC
-	TRBV6-6	-	TRBJ1-6	CASSTQGGNSPLHF	TGTGCCAGCAGTACTCAAGGGGGTAATTCACCCCTCCACTTT
-	TRBV4-3	TRBD2	TRBJ2-2	CASSQEAGAVGELFF	TGCGCCAGCAGCCAGGAAGCGGGAGCGGTCGGGGAGCTGTTTTTT
-	TRBV28	-	TRBJ2-1	CASSSAPGQHRNEQFF	TGTGCCAGCAGTTCTGCTCCGGGACAACACCGCAATGAGCAGTTCTTC
-	TRBV30	-	TRBJ1-2	CAWSGGDGYTF	TGTGCCTGGAGTGGGGGGGATGGCTACACCTTC
-	TRBV18	-	TRBJ2-7	CASSPGQEGSYEQYF	TGTGCCAGCTCACCAGGACAGGAGGGCTCCTACGAGCAGTACTTC
few	TRBV19	TRBD1	TRBJ1-5	CASSGRGPYNQPQHF	TGTGCCAGTAGTGGCAGGGGGCCTTACAATCAGCCCCAGCATTTT
-	TRBV7-2	-	TRBJ2-1	CASSLVSGSSYNEQFF	TGTGCCAGCAGCTTAGTTTCAGGGTCCTCCTACAATGAGCAGTTCTTC
-	TRBV6-5	-	TRBJ2-3	CASSYSGDLADTQYF	TGTGCCAGCAGTTACTCAGGGGACTTGGCAGATACGCAGTATTTT
-	TRBV4-1	-	TRBJ2-7	CASSQPGTSYEQYF	TGCGCCAGCAGCCAACCGGGAACGTCCTACGAGCAGTACTTC
-	TRBV5-8	-	TRBJ2-3	CASSLVPRSTDTQYF	TGTGCCAGCAGCTTGGTACCTAGAAGCACAGATACGCAGTATTTT
once	TRBV28	-	TRBJ2-4	CASSLPAAKNIQYF	TGTGCCAGCAGTTTGCCTGCGGCCAAAAACATTCAGTACTTC
-	TRBV6-5	TRBD2	TRBJ2-7	CASSLPSGDYEQYF	TGTGCCAGCAGTCTACCTAGCGGGGACTACGAGCAGTACTTC
-	TRBV6-5	TRBD2	TRBJ2-5	CASGEGLKTQYF	TGTGCCAGCGGGGAGGGCCTTAAAACCCAGTACTTC
-	TRBV2	-	TRBJ1-1	CASSGQMNTEAFF	TGTGCCAGCAGTGGACAGATGAACACTGAAGCTTTCTTT
-	TRBV28	-	TRBJ1-4	CASSLLSGTWGLNEKLFF	TGTGCCAGCAGTTTGTTAAGCGGAACCTGGGGGCTTAATGAAAAACTGTTTTTT
-	TRBV27	TRBD2	TRBJ2-7	CASSFGLAGGEQYF	TGTGCCAGCAGTTTTGGACTAGCGGGAGGTGAGCAGTACTTC
-	TRBV9	TRBD1	TRBJ1-2	CASSVYGTGGSGYTF	TGTGCCAGCAGCGTATACGGGACAGGGGGCTCTGGCTACACCTTC
-	TRBV13	-	TRBJ1-1	CASSETVNTEAFF	TGTGCCAGCAGCGAGACAGTGAACACTGAAGCTTTCTTT
-	TRBV27	TRBD2	TRBJ2-7	CASSLTLAGVHEQYF	TGTGCCAGCAGTTTAACGCTAGCGGGAGTCCACGAGCAGTACTTC
-	TRBV9	-	TRBJ2-3	CASSVEDEVASTDTQYF	TGTGCCAGCAGCGTAGAGGATGAGGTAGCTAGCACAGATACGCAGTATTTT
-	TRBV28	-	TRBJ1-1	CASSFQGRNTEAFF	TGTGCCAGCAGTTTCCAGGGTCGGAACACTGAAGCTTTCTTT
-	TRBV30	TRBD1	TRBJ2-3	CAWKDRGSTDTQYF	TGTGCCTGGAAAGACAGGGGTAGCACAGATACGCAGTATTTT
-	TRBV14	-	TRBJ1-2	CASSQLSTGRSGYTF	TGTGCCAGCAGCCAATTATCTACAGGGCGGAGTGGCTACACCTTC
-	TRBV28	TRBD2	TRBJ2-6	CASARGVLSGANVLTF	TGTGCCAGCGCGCGGGGGGTCCTCTCTGGGGCCAACGTCCTGACTTTC
once	TRBV4-1	-	TRBJ1-5	CASRALGANQPQHF	TGCGCCAGCAGAGCTCTAGGGGCCAATCAGCCCCAGCATTTT
-	TRBV30	-	TRBJ2-2	CAWSSLSPTGELFF	TGTGCCTGGAGTTCCCTGAGTCCCACCGGGGAGCTGTTTTTT
-	TRBV5-5	-	TRBJ2-1	CASRLGGNSNEQFF	TGTGCCAGCAGGTTGGGCGGAAATTCCAATGAGCAGTTCTTC
few	TRBV6-1	-	TRBJ2-3	CASSERTETDTQYF	TGTGCCAGCAGTGAGCGGACAGAAACAGATACGCAGTATTTT
once	TRBV5-1	-	TRBJ1-2	CASSLGQGSGYTF	TGCGCCAGCAGCTTGGGGCAGGGCTCTGGCTACACCTTC
-	TRBV19	-	TRBJ1-2	CASNLQGDYGYTF	TGTGCCAGTAACCTACAGGGTGACTATGGCTACACCTTC
-	TRBV29-1	TRBD1	TRBJ1-1	CSVGKPDRVDTEAFF	TGCAGCGTGGGGAAACCGGACAGGGTGGACACTGAAGCTTTCTTT
-	TRBV4-1	TRBD1	TRBJ2-7	CASSLLLGQGHEQYF	TGCGCCAGCAGCCTCCTACTCGGACAGGGTCACGAGCAGTACTTC
-	TRBV29-1	TRBD1	TRBJ1-1	CSAVGTGDTEAFF	TGCAGCGCCGTGGGGACAGGGGACACTGAAGCTTTCTTT
-	TRBV2	TRBD2	TRBJ2-1	CASSFRTPGLAGGNNEQFF	TGTGCCAGCAGTTTTCGGACGCCGGGACTAGCGGGGGGTAACAATGAGCAGTTCTTC
-	TRBV3-1/TRBV3-2	TRBD2	TRBJ2-7	CASSLGLAGRYEQYF	TGTGCCAGCAGCCTAGGACTAGCGGGACGGTACGAGCAGTACTTC
-	TRBV19	TRBD2	TRBJ2-1	CASSISSGTSYNEQFF	TGTGCCAGTAGTATATCTAGCGGGACCTCCTACAATGAGCAGTTCTTC
-	TRBV27	TRBD2	TRBJ2-7	CASSPPAGGPHEQYF	TGTGCCAGCAGTCCGCCAGCGGGAGGGCCTCACGAGCAGTACTTC
-	TRBV2	-	TRBJ1-1	CASSEAAQGEAFF	TGTGCCAGCAGTGAAGCTGCCCAGGGCGAAGCTTTCTTT